A single sample is the source of the 19 T cell receptor beta chains below, sequenced in a study of human T cells and chemical hapten exposure. TCRdb fed the RACE reads into MiXCR, producing one record per CDR3 protein. The table includes around 99,000 distinct CDR3 sequences, around 11% detected once. Sample time point: patch test 1, 2 weeks after DPC sensitization. Treatment indicated: therapeutic diphenylcyclopropenone sensitization with weekly scalp DPC. The sample in question was whole blood, obtained in connection with sensitization to the hapten diphenylcyclopropenone (DPC). The receptors originated from a woman aged 40 to 49 with alopecia areata. Some clones in this sample may be carry-over from other donors' samples.

This clonotype has only a few counts. The CDR3, as DNA: TGTGCCAGCAGCCCATTGGTGCCCAACGAGCAGTACTTC. This codes for CASSPLVPNEQYF. The V gene is TRBV7-2, the J gene TRBJ2-7, with D hard to call. Trimming stripped 5 bases from V and 5 bases from J, with 13 bases between. The CDR3 covers 13 residues. CDR1 is SGHTA and CDR2 is FQGNSA in the germline V gene.

This clonotype appeared many times. This chain connects TRBV3-1 to TRBJ1-2; D may be TRBD1 (5 bases). V lost 3 bases and J 3 bases, leaving 5 bases between the germline ends. The germline V gene has CDR1 LGHDT and CDR2 YNNKEL (reference sequence). The length of the CDR3 is 12 residues. The CDR3 here is CASSQGDYGYTF. In DNA form, the CDR3 reads TGTGCCAGCAGCCAGGGGGACTATGGCTACACCTTC. Based on the CDR3 plus reference TRBV3-1 and TRBJ1-2, the full variable domain is DTAVSQTPKYLVTQMGNDKSIKCEQNLGHDTMYWYKQDSKKFLKIMFSYNNKELIINETVPNRFSPKSPDKAHLNLHINSLELGDSAVYFCASSQGDYGYTFGSGTRLTVV.

This chain joins TRBV9 and TRBJ1-1, with D tentatively TRBD1 (6 bases). Trimming removed 4 bases from V and 7 bases from J, with 14 bases in between. Germline V gene data show CDR1 as SGDLS and CDR2 as YYNGEE. CDR3 length: 13 amino acids. CDR3 loop: CASSKTGADEAFF. The CDR3 nucleotides are TGTGCCAGCAGCAAGACAGGTGCTGATGAAGCTTTCTTT.

This clonotype was counted only a few times. The chain combines TRBV20-1 with TRBJ1-2, with a weak D call TRBD1 (5 bases). Germline V gives CDR1 DFQATT, CDR2 SNEGSKA (reference sequence). The CDR3 is made up of 15 amino acids. The V and J ends lost 3 bases and 0 bases respectively, with 14 bases between them. The CDR3 DNA reads as TGCAGTGCTAGGGGGGAGACGGCCACTAACTATGGCTACACCTTC. This gives the protein CSARGETATNYGYTF.

This clonotype has only a few counts. The V gene is TRBV4-3, the J gene TRBJ1-3, with D unresolved. CDR1 is LGHNA, CDR2 YSLEER, per germline. CDR3 size: 17 residues. V shed 0 bases and J shed 0 bases, with 12 bases lying between them. This chain's CDR3 is CASSQDRVSSSGNTIYF. The CDR3 DNA reads TGCGCCAGCAGCCAAGATCGGGTGTCTTCCTCTGGAAACACCATATATTTT.

The chain is built from TRBV25-1 and TRBJ1-6; no clear D. Germline values: CDR1 MGHDK, CDR2 SYGVNS. The CDR3 extends over 12 amino acids. Trimming left V 5 bases short and J 10 bases short, with 9 bases between. CDR3 amino acids: CASSSGGSPLHF. DNA for the CDR3: TGTGCCAGCAGTTCGGGTGGCTCACCCCTCCACTTT. The whole variable domain, filled in from reference TRBV25-1 and TRBJ1-6, reads EADIYQTPRYLVIGTGKKITLECSQTMGHDKMYWYQQDPGMELHLIHYSYGVNSTEKGDLSSESTVSRIRTEHFPLTLESARPSHTSQYLCASSSGGSPLHFGNGTRLTVT.

In its sample, this clonotype was seen a few times. CDR3 sequence: CASSQDLPGTVYEQYF. Here the CDR3 DNA reads TGTGCCAGCAGCCAAGACCTGCCCGGGACAGTCTACGAGCAGTACTTC. The V gene is TRBV4-2, the J gene TRBJ2-7, with 7 bases aligning to TRBD1. The CDR3 contains 16 residues. Trimming cost V 0 bases and J 3 bases; bases outside gene matches: 8. Germline lookup yields CDR1 LGHNA and CDR2 YNFKEQ.

This clonotype was recorded many times. The genes are TRBV20-1 and TRBJ2-7, with 10 bases aligning to TRBD1. After removal of 6 bases from V and 6 bases from J, the junction contained 8 bases not matched to a gene. CDR3 length: 13 amino acids. Germline CDR1 DFQATT, CDR2 SNEGSKA (reference sequence). CDR3: CSAPGTGVVEQYF. In DNA form, the CDR3 reads TGCAGTGCCCCCGGGACAGGGGTGGTCGAGCAGTACTTC.

V and J are TRBV7-3 and TRBJ1-3; perhaps TRBD1 as D (5 bases). V lost 0 bases and J 2 bases, leaving 8 bases between the germline ends. CDR3 length: 15 residues. From germline, CDR1 is SGHTA and CDR2 FQGTGA. The CDR3 loop reads CASSLTGATGNTIYF. The CDR3 DNA sequence: TGTGCCAGCAGCTTAACAGGGGCAACTGGAAACACCATATATTTT.

This clonotype came up a few times. This chain uses TRBV7-2 with TRBJ2-7, with a possible D match to TRBD2 (7 bases). Trimming pared 2 bases from V and 6 bases from J, leaving 8 bases between. The CDR3 runs to 12 residues. Germline V CDR1 and CDR2: SGHTA, FQGNSA. CDR3 residues: CASSLRGGEQYF. In nucleotides, the CDR3 is TGTGCCAGCAGCTTAAGGGGGGGCGAGCAGTACTTC.

The rearrangement uses TRBV4-3 and TRBJ1-3; TRBD1 matches at 8 bases. CDR1 and CDR2 (germline): LGHNA, YSLEER. Trimming took 0 bases from V and 6 from J; bases not matched to a gene: 7. This CDR3 region has 16 residues. The CDR3 bases are TGCGCCAGCAGCCAAGATCCAGGGGGCTACCTAAACACCATATATTTT. This sequence encodes CASSQDPGGYLNTIYF.

This clonotype was seen ten or more times. The V and J genes are TRBV20-1 and TRBJ2-7; D is unclear. V was shortened by 2 bases and J by 4 bases, with 6 bases between the two germline ends. The CDR3 is 11 residues long. Germline assignment: CDR1 DFQATT and CDR2 SNEGSKA (reference sequence). The CDR3 bases are TGCAGTGCTAGATTGGAATACGAGCAGTACTTC. Translating it yields CSARLEYEQYF.

The rearrangement links TRBV28 to TRBJ2-3, with TRBD2 as a possible D gene (5 bases). The germline gives CDR1 MDHEN, CDR2 SYDVKM. The CDR3 is 17 amino acids. Trimming pared 7 bases from V and 1 base from J, leaving 21 bases between. This chain's CDR3 is CASTPYNGRGGTDTQYF. DNA of the CDR3: TGTGCCAGCACCCCCTATAACGGCCGGGGTGGCACAGATACGCAGTATTTT.

The chain is built from TRBV29-1 and TRBJ1-1; 7 bases align to TRBD1. Germline loops: CDR1 SQVTM, CDR2 ANQGSEA. The J segment lost 3 bases and the V segment lost 7 bases, leaving 5 bases of the junction unmatched. CDR3 length: 12 amino acids. As DNA, the CDR3 is TGCAGCGCTGAGGGGGCGGACACTGAAGCTTTCTTT. It encodes CSAEGADTEAFF.

The V and J genes are TRBV9 and TRBJ2-7; 9 positions match TRBD1. The CDR3 consists of 15 residues. The germline CDR1 and CDR2 sequences are SGDLS and YYNGEE. Trimming took 4 bases from V and 3 from J; bases not matched to a gene: 8. The chain's CDR3 is CASSPPETGGYEQYF. CDR3 in DNA: TGTGCCAGCAGCCCCCCCGAGACAGGGGGCTACGAGCAGTACTTC.

This clonotype showed up many times. The chain carries TRBV20-1 and TRBJ2-2; a weak D match, TRBD1 (5 bases). The CDR3 is made up of 12 amino acids. The germline V gene has CDR1 DFQATT and CDR2 SNEGSKA (reference sequence). Trimming left V 5 bases short and J 6 bases short, with 10 bases between. CDR3 DNA: TGCAGTGCTCCGGCCAGGGCCGGGGAGCTGTTTTTT. Residues: CSAPARAGELFF.

This clonotype showed up many times. The chain has TRBV28 and TRBJ1-5, with D maybe TRBD1 (6 bases). The CDR3 is made up of 15 amino acids. V lost 3 bases to trimming and J lost 4 bases, with 13 bases between them. The germline CDR1 and CDR2 sequences are MDHEN and SYDVKM. CDR3 nucleotides: TGTGCCAGCAGTTTTGGTCAGGGGTTTAATCAGCCCCAGCATTTT. Translated, it gives CASSFGQGFNQPQHF. Together with reference TRBV28 and TRBJ1-5, the CDR3 gives the full variable domain: DVKVTQSSRYLVKRTGEKVFLECVQDMDHENMFWYRQDPGLGLRLIYFSYDVKMKEKGDIPEGYSVSREKKERFSLILESASTNQTSMYLCASSFGQGFNQPQHFGDGTRLSIL.

This chain joins TRBV9 and TRBJ1-1; 7 bases match TRBD1. The CDR3 length is 15 residues. Per germline, CDR1 SGDLS and CDR2 YYNGEE. Losses at the gene ends were 4 bases for V and 1 base for J; bases not matched to a gene: 7. CDR3 DNA: TGTGCCAGCAGCTCGTCGACAGGGCCGAACACTGAAGCTTTCTTT. Translating gives CASSSSTGPNTEAFF. Full variable domain (missing parts from reference TRBV9 and TRBJ1-1): DSGVTQTPKHLITATGQRVTLRCSPRSGDLSVYWYQQSLDQGLQFLIQYYNGEERAKGNILERFSAQQFPDLHSELNLSSLELGDSALYFCASSSSTGPNTEAFFGQGTRLTVV.

With respect to this clonotype: A clone one base away is much larger, so this may be a read error. The chain carries TRBV29-1 and TRBJ2-5; D not resolved. CDR1 is SQVTM and CDR2 is ANQGSEA in the germline V gene. The CDR3 is made up of 14 amino acids. The CDR3 sequence is CSARARLAKETQYF. CDR3 nucleotides: TGCAGTGCCCGGGCGCGATTAGCAAAAGAGACCCAGTACTTC.